The clone carrying this T cell receptor (beta chain) was seen ten or more times. The antigen is not known. Preparing the TCRbeta library involved the use of unique molecular identifiers. TCRdb called the PCR reads again in MiXCR, with one record for every CDR3 protein. The table includes fewer than 350,000 distinct CDR3 sequences, approximately 7.3% detected once. These data originate in a study of T-cell reconstitution after alpha-beta-depleted transplantation in children. Study results and caveats: Diversity and T-cell counts at one year after transplant derived mostly from new T cells.

The V gene's germline CDR1 is MDHEN and CDR2 SYDVKM. The CDR3 extends over 14 amino acids. V was pared by 7 bases and J by 3 bases, with 7 bases of the junction left unmatched. This TCR was sampled from a female patient aged 2-15 years who had a stem cell transplant for Fanconi anemia, so the T cells may come from the graft donor. V is TRBV28 and J is TRBJ2-7, with TRBD1 identical over 9 bases. Source: peripheral blood, taken 360 days after TCRalphabeta/CD19-depleted stem cell transplant. In DNA, the CDR3 is TGTGCCAGCATCGGGACAGGGAGGTTCTACGAGCAGTACTTC. Translating gives CASIGTGRFYEQYF.